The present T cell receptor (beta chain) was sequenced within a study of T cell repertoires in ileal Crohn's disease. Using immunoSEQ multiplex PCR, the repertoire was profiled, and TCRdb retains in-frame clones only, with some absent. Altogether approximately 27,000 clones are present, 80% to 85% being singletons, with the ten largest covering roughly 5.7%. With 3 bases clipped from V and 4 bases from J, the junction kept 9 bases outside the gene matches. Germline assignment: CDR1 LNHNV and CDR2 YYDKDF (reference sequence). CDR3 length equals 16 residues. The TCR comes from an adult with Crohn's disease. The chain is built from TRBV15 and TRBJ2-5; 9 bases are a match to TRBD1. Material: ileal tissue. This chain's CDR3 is CATSSRNPGQGETQYF. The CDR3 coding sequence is TGTGCCACCAGCAGTCGTAATCCGGGACAGGGAGAGACCCAGTACTTC.